A single sample gave rise to the 17 T cell receptor delta chains below, sequenced in a study of γδ T cells in repeated Plasmodium falciparum infection. TCRdb repeated clone calling on the multiplex PCR reads with CATT. The sample yields about 48,000 delta-chain clones, 1.5% to 2% seen once. Bulk repertoires came from Vgamma9/Vdelta2+ or Vdelta2-negative gammadelta T cells flow-sorted from PBMC. The sample was gamma-delta T cells from blood. The receptors were sampled from a pool of human donors (malaria-infected and uninfected, not separated).

This clone was recorded at least ten times. The TCRdb protein, from a much larger clone, departs from this DNA's translation at residue 4, likely by read error; the protein shown derives from the DNA. The chain couples TRDV1 to TRDJ1; TRDD3 agrees at 10 bases. The CDR3 length is 20 residues. CDR1 and CDR2 (germline): TSWWSYY, QGS. CDR3 region: CALWDQFPAWGIHYTDKLIF. The CDR3 DNA sequence: TGTGCTCTTTGGGACCAGTTTCCTGCGTGGGGGATACATTACACCGATAAACTCATCTTT.

The table lists this clone with many counts. It differs at one base from a far larger clone, so likely a read error. Other DNA sequences within the sample encode an identical CDR3. The V call is TRDV2, the J call TRDJ1; TRDD3 matches 9 bases. The CDR3 contains 17 residues. Germline CDR1 is GEAIGNYY and CDR2 is EKD. This chain's CDR3 is CACDPSRTGGYPDKLIF. In DNA, the CDR3 is TGTGCCTGTGACCCATCACGCACGGGGGGATACCCCGATAAGCTCATCTTT.

As to this clone: TCRdb's protein, taken from a much larger clone, differs from this DNA's translation at residue 5, likely owing to a read error; the protein displayed comes from the DNA. V gene TRDV1 combines with J gene TRDJ1; no clear D. Germline matching of the DNA provided the J gene here, since TCRdb leaves it blank. The CDR3 totals 12 residues. CDR1 is TSWWSYY and CDR2 is QGS in the germline V gene. V was clipped by 5 bases and J by 6 bases, with 10 bases between them. In DNA form, the CDR3 reads TGTGCTCTTGGGAAATTGCGGTATAAACTCATCTTT. Translating it yields CALGKLRYKLIF.

This clone was seen more than once but under ten times. With only one base between it and a far larger clone, this is likely a read error. The sample carries other DNA sequences with the same CDR3. The CDR3 DNA is TGTGCCTTTAGAGCGCCTTCCCCCCTGGGGGCCATATGGGCGTACACTGATAAACTCATCTTT. It specifies CAFRAPSPLGAIWAYTDKLIF. This chain connects TRDV3 to TRDJ1, with a possible D match to TRDD3 (7 bases). The V gene's germline CDR1 is TVYSNPD and CDR2 GDNSRS (reference sequence). The CDR3 loop spans 21 amino acids.

Many counts were recorded for this clone. A junction boundary mismatches the germline segment, possibly from a read error. In the same sample, other DNA sequences code for this CDR3. The rearrangement joins TRDV1 to TRDJ1; 10 bases fit TRDD3. This CDR3 has 23 residues. Germline values: CDR1 TSWWSYY, CDR2 QGS. This CDR3 reads CALAGPSSTIYWGISPHTDKLIF. DNA of the CDR3: TGTGCTCTTGCGGGGCCTTCCTCCACTATCTACTGGGGGATTTCGCCCCACACCGATAAGCTCATCTTT.

This clone was found many times. The chain has TRDV1 and TRDJ1; 10 positions agree with TRDD3. The J gene, left out of TCRdb, was set here by checking the DNA against germline. The V gene's germline CDR1 is TSWWSYY and CDR2 QGS. V was clipped by 4 bases and J by 0 bases; unmatched bases: 35. The CDR3 extends over 26 amino acids. CDR3 nucleotides: TGTGCTCTTGGGGTTATTTCCACCTACTATCGTTTCCTGGGGGATAAAGGTCTCGCGTACACCGATAAACTCATCTTT. Translating gives CALGVISTYYRFLGDKGLAYTDKLIF.

On this clone: TCRdb lists the protein of a much larger clone for this DNA, which differs at residue 5, so this is likely a read error; the protein given here is translated from the DNA itself. The rearrangement uses TRDV1 and TRDJ1; TRDD3 aligns across 8 bases. The CDR3 has 17 residues. Per germline, CDR1 TSWWSYY and CDR2 QGS. CDR3 residues: CALGKLTMGDGTDKLIF. In DNA, the CDR3 is TGTGCTCTTGGGAAACTAACGATGGGGGATGGGACCGATAAACTCATCTTT.

This clone occurred a few times. The chain joins TRDV1 to TRDJ1; perhaps TRDD2 as D (9 bases). The J gene, left out of TCRdb, was set here by checking the DNA against germline. Trimming removed 1 base from V and 0 bases from J, with 30 bases in between. Germline V CDR1 and CDR2: TSWWSYY, QGS. CDR3 length: 22 residues. The CDR3 DNA reads TGTGCTCTTGGGGAACCCTTCCTACCATTACTGGGGGGCCCGCCATACACCGATAAACTCATCTTT. This encodes CALGEPFLPLLGGPPYTDKLIF.

The table lists this clone with many counts. The chain combines TRDV2 with TRDJ3, with 11 bases identical to TRDD3. TCRdb carries no J gene annotation; the J gene was assigned here by matching the DNA with germline. This CDR3 spans 19 amino acids. Germline CDR1 is GEAIGNYY and CDR2 is EKD. V was pared by 3 bases and J by 2 bases, with 8 bases of the junction left unmatched. Written as DNA, the CDR3 is TGTGCCTGTGACGGTATACTGGGGGATAAAGCCTGGGACACCCGACAGATGTTTTTC. Translating it yields CACDGILGDKAWDTRQMFF.

Turning to this clone: The likely explanation is a read error, given a far larger clone one base away. Other DNA sequences in this sample translate to the same CDR3. The chain employs TRDV2 and TRDJ1, with D unresolved. Germline V CDR1 and CDR2: GEAIGNYY, EKD. V lost 5 bases, J lost 11 bases, and 26 bases lay in between. This CDR3 spans 15 amino acids. The CDR3 sequence is CACVRTESYGLKLIF. The CDR3 DNA reads as TGTGCCTGTGTTCGCACAGAGTCGTACGGGCTTAAGCTCATCTTT.

This clone appeared a few times. Since a far larger clone is one base different, this is likely a read error. This same CDR3 is encoded by further DNA sequences in the sample. The chain is built from TRDV2 and TRDJ1, with 8 bases that match TRDD3. TCRdb is silent on the J gene; assignment here came from matching the DNA to germline. Germline V gives CDR1 GEAIGNYY, CDR2 EKD. The CDR3 consists of 17 residues. V lost 4 bases, J lost 0 bases, and 12 bases stayed unmatched. The CDR3 DNA reads as TGTGCCTGTGATCACGTACTGGGGGTCGAGTACACCGATAAACTCATCTTT. Its protein product is CACDHVLGVEYTDKLIF.

This clone is medium-sized in the sample. The J gene is TRDJ1, the V gene TRDV1; 7 nucleotides align to TRDD3. CDR3 length equals 17 residues. Germline CDR1 reads TSWWSYY; CDR2 reads QGS. V lost 3 bases to trimming and J lost 3 bases; unmatched junction nucleotides: 13. The CDR3 DNA is TGTGCTCTTGGGGATCCGACCCGCTACGGGATACCCGATAAACTCATCTTT. It specifies CALGDPTRYGIPDKLIF.

As regards this clone: The mismatch at residue 8 between this DNA's translation and the TCRdb protein of a much larger clone likely reflects a read error; the protein shown is translated from the DNA. The chain couples TRDV1 to TRDJ1, with TRDD3 identical over 10 bases. Here the J gene was assigned by germline matching of the DNA, as TCRdb has none. From germline, CDR1 is TSWWSYY and CDR2 QGS. With 1 base clipped from V and 4 bases from J, the junction kept 15 bases outside the gene matches. The CDR3 spans 19 residues. In nucleotides, the CDR3 is TGTGCTCTTGGGGAACCTACTCTCTTCCAACTGGGGGATTTCGATAAACTCATCTTT. Residues: CALGEPTLFQLGDFDKLIF.

This clone was seen ten or more times. One base away lies a much larger clone, so this may be a sequencing read error. At the DNA level, this CDR3 is encoded by other sequences in the same sample as well. This chain uses TRDV1 with TRDJ1; 8 bases are shared with TRDD3. This CDR3 is 18 amino acids long. V shed 3 bases and J 3 bases; nucleotides not matched to a gene: 15. CDR1 is TSWWSYY, CDR2 QGS, per germline. DNA for the CDR3: TGTGCTCTTGGGGAGAGCCCCCTGTACTGGGGGTCTTCCGATAAACTCATCTTT. It specifies CALGESPLYWGSSDKLIF.

This clone appeared a few times. A much larger clone lies a single base off, so this may be a read error. This chain connects TRDV1 to TRDJ1; D gene ambiguous. The J gene, not given by TCRdb, was assigned here from a germline match of the nucleotide sequence. The germline gives CDR1 TSWWSYY, CDR2 QGS. V gave up 4 bases and J gave up 10 bases, with 16 bases separating them. This CDR3 contains 13 residues. The DNA for the CDR3 is TGTGCTCTTGGGGCCCCGGGTATAGGCGGACTCATCTTT. Protein sequence: CALGAPGIGGLIF.

To note about this clone: A far larger clone is one nucleotide away, so this likely arose from a read error. Other DNA sequences within the sample encode an identical CDR3. The chain carries TRDV2 and TRDJ1; 13 bases are a match to TRDD3. TCRdb does not report a J gene; here it was assigned by matching the DNA to germline references. The CDR3 runs 22 residues. From germline, CDR1 is GEAIGNYY and CDR2 EKD. The CDR3 loop is CACDPPLKISTGGYGDTDKLIF. The CDR3 DNA follows: TGTGCCTGTGACCCCCCCCTAAAAATCTCAACTGGGGGATACGGGGACACTGATAAACTCATCTTT.

This clone turned up a few times. A far larger clone is a single base away, which makes a read error likely. Other DNA sequences from this sample encode an identical CDR3 as well. The chain couples TRDV2 to TRDJ1, with 10 nucleotides matching TRDD3. No J gene was available from TCRdb, and it was assigned here by a germline match of the DNA. The V gene's germline CDR1 is GEAIGNYY and CDR2 EKD. The V segment lost 4 bases and the J segment 0 bases; nucleotides outside the gene matches: 19. CDR3 size: 20 residues. CDR3 coding DNA: TGTGCCTGTGAAGGCCTTCCCCGGTCTGGGGGATATGGGTACACCGATAAACTCATCTTT. Its protein is CACEGLPRSGGYGYTDKLIF.